A selection of T cell receptor beta chains follows, all from one sample in a study of post-analysis software for immune sequencing data. Via MiXCR, TCRdb re-called the PCR reads, giving one row per CDR3 protein. Altogether some 260,000 distinct CDR3 sequences are present, 36% being singletons, with the ten largest covering under 5.5%. The specimen was blood. These receptor sequences come from a girl aged 10 to 17 with multiple sclerosis. Each CDR3 is given without its conserved first and last residue. The order of the fields is V gene, J gene, clone size, CDR3 protein. Some rows have no size entry. The others give once, few or many, or a class for an expanded clone.

V gene: TRBV5-1; J gene: TRBJ2-3; clone size: many; CDR3 protein: ASSLGMADTQY
V gene: TRBV29-1; J gene: TRBJ2-3; clone size: NA; CDR3 protein: SVESVETGSDTQY
V gene: TRBV5-1; J gene: TRBJ2-5; clone size: NA; CDR3 protein: ASSLAESSETQY
V gene: TRBV10-1; J gene: TRBJ1-5; clone size: many; CDR3 protein: ASSDTSNQPQH
V gene: TRBV7-8; J gene: NA; clone size: NA; CDR3 protein: ASSLAPSGTYEQY
V gene: TRBV4-3; J gene: TRBJ2-1; clone size: NA; CDR3 protein: ASSQGGTGKGHEQF
V gene: TRBV3-1; J gene: TRBJ2-5; clone size: many; CDR3 protein: ASSQNEGFEETQY
V gene: TRBV20-1; J gene: TRBJ1-5; clone size: many; CDR3 protein: SALKEGAGNQPQH
V gene: TRBV19; J gene: TRBJ2-1; clone size: NA; CDR3 protein: ASSIGGYGYEQF
V gene: TRBV5-1; J gene: TRBJ1-2; clone size: many; CDR3 protein: ASSLVRGGLDGYT
V gene: TRBV20-1; J gene: TRBJ1-2; clone size: NA; CDR3 protein: SASATEANYGYT
V gene: TRBV20-1; J gene: TRBJ2-7; clone size: NA; CDR3 protein: SAREVRGREQY
V gene: TRBV20-1; J gene: TRBJ2-5; clone size: many; CDR3 protein: SARDVIAGVSEESQY
V gene: TRBV7-2; J gene: TRBJ2-7; clone size: many; CDR3 protein: ASSLGRISSYEQY